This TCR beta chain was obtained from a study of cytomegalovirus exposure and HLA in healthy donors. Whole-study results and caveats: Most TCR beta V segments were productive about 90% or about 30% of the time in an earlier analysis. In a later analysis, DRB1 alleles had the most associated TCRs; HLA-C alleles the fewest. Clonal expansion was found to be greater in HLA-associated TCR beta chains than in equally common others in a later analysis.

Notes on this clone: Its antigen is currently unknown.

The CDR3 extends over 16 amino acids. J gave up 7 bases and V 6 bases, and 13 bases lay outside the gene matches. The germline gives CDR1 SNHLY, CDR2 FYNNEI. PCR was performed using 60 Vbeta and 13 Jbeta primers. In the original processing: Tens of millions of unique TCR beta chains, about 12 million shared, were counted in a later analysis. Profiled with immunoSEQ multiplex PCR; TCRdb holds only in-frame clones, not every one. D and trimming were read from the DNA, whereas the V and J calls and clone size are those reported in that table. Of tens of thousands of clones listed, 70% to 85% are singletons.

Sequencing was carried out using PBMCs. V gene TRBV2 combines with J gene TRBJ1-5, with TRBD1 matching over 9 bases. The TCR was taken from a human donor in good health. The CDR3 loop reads CASRGHRGQGGQPQHF. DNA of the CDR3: TGTGCCAGCAGGGGTCACCGGGGACAGGGTGGGCAGCCCCAGCATTTT.